The 6 T cell receptor beta chains reported below all come from one sample, sequenced in a study of T cell clonotyping in hematopoietic cell transplantation. Documented time point: recipient sample about 28 days before transplant, after cytoreduction. Only in-frame clones appear in the TCRdb table, and some are missing; sequencing was by immunoSEQ multiplex PCR. This table holds around 3,000 clones, about 94% found once. The source material was peripheral blood mononuclear cells, sampled before stem cell transplant. The receptors shown here come from a woman aged 45-59 years with chronic myeloid leukemia. Some clones in this sample may be carry-over from other donors' samples.

The V call is TRBV15, the J call TRBJ2-7; TRBD1 is a possible D gene (5 bases). Germline CDR1 is LNHNV and CDR2 is YYDKDF (reference sequence). The length of the CDR3 is 13 residues. The V and J ends lost 5 bases and 3 bases respectively, with 11 bases between them. CDR3 residues: CATSGTQGYEQYF. CDR3 DNA: TGTGCCACCAGCGGCACCCAGGGCTACGAGCAGTACTTC.

The gene calls are TRBV7-2 and TRBJ2-4; D is ambiguous. The CDR3 is 15 residues long. Trimming removed 0 bases at V and 1 base at J, with 7 bases between. Germline assignment: CDR1 SGHTA and CDR2 FQGNSA. The CDR3: CASSLAGMAKNIQYF. The DNA for the CDR3 is TGTGCCAGCAGCTTAGCAGGGATGGCCAAAAACATTCAGTACTTC.

V usage is TRBV4-1 and J usage is TRBJ1-5; D is uncertain. Per the germline V gene, CDR1 is MGHRA and CDR2 is YSYEKL. This CDR3 contains 15 residues. Trimming pared 3 bases from V and 11 bases from J, leaving 20 bases between. In DNA, the CDR3 is TGCGCCAGCAGCCAGGTCTCGGAGGGCCAAAGGTCCCAGCATTTT. This codes for CASSQVSEGQRSQHF.

V usage is TRBV30 and J usage is TRBJ2-3; a weak D match, TRBD2 (6 bases). CDR3 length: 14 amino acids. The V and J ends lost 3 bases and 0 bases respectively, with 10 bases between them. Per the germline V gene, CDR1 is GTSNPN and CDR2 is SVGIG (reference sequence). The CDR3 sequence: CAWSAGKSTDTQYF. The CDR3 bases are TGTGCCTGGAGCGCGGGAAAGAGCACAGATACGCAGTATTTT.

The chain combines TRBV4-3 with TRBJ1-1; D gene uncertain. The germline V gene encodes CDR1 LGHNA and CDR2 YSLEER. Deletions cut 3 bases from V and 7 bases from J, with 18 bases between. This CDR3 is 15 amino acids long. The CDR3 is CASSQAGRAEIEAFF. DNA of the CDR3: TGCGCCAGCAGCCAGGCCGGTAGGGCGGAAATTGAAGCTTTCTTT.

V gene TRBV28 combines with J gene TRBJ1-3; the match to TRBD1 covers 7 bases. This CDR3 comprises 16 residues. Germline trimming cut 5 bases from V and 1 base from J; bases unmatched to any gene: 8. The germline V gene has CDR1 MDHEN and CDR2 SYDVKM. This CDR3 reads CASSREGTVSGNTIYF. CDR3 DNA: TGTGCCAGCAGTAGAGAGGGGACAGTTTCTGGAAACACCATATATTTT.